These 27 T cell receptor beta chains were all obtained from the same sample, sequenced in a study of shared clonotypes between healthy human individuals. Sequenced by immunoSEQ multiplex PCR; TCRdb stores in-frame clones only, minus some. This sample has some 2,000,000 clones; approximately 94% occur once, and the top ten carry approximately 1.2%. Cells designated naive CD8 were CD45RO-negative and were positively selected for CCR7, with terminally differentiated effector memory CD45RA+ cells excluded. The sequenced sample was naive CD8+ T cells sorted from blood. These receptors came from a man aged 18 to 30 in good health.

The gene calls are TRBV18 and TRBJ2-2, with D hard to call. The CDR3 runs 12 residues. V lost 6 bases and J lost 1, with 3 bases in between. The germline CDR1 and CDR2 sequences are KGHSH and LQKENI. This chain's CDR3 is CASSENTGELFF. The CDR3 coding sequence is TGTGCCAGCTCGGAGAACACCGGGGAGCTGTTTTTT.

Remarks on this clone: The same CDR3 arises from other DNA sequences in this sample as well. The chain combines TRBV10-1 with TRBJ2-3; D gene unclear. Trimming left V 3 bases short and J 2 bases short, with 6 bases between. Germline V gene lookup returns CDR1 WNHNN and CDR2 SYGVQD (reference sequence). The CDR3 has 13 residues. CDR3 sequence: CASSDGSTDTQYF. The CDR3 bases are TGCGCCAGCAGTGACGGGTCCACAGATACGCAGTATTTT.

This chain links TRBV5-1 with TRBJ2-5; 8 bases line up with TRBD1. V shed 4 bases and J 4 bases; nucleotides not matched to a gene: 6. This CDR3 contains 14 residues. CDR1 and CDR2 from the germline V gene are SGHRS and YFSETQ. CDR3 nucleotide sequence: TGCGCCAGCAGCATCGGACAGGGCCCAGAGACCCAGTACTTC. It encodes CASSIGQGPETQYF.

The chain links TRBV27 to TRBJ2-2; D possibly corresponds to TRBD1 (5 bases). This CDR3 comprises 15 residues. V was trimmed by 2 bases and J by 2 bases, leaving 9 bases between them. The germline V gene has CDR1 MNHEY and CDR2 SMNVEV (reference sequence). The CDR3 sequence: CASSLGQGNTGELFF. For the CDR3, the DNA is TGTGCCAGCAGTTTAGGCCAGGGCAACACCGGGGAGCTGTTTTTT.

The chain uses TRBV11-2 and TRBJ2-7; 13 bases agree with TRBD2. V lost 0 bases to trimming and J lost 2 bases; unmatched junction nucleotides: 4. This CDR3 is built from 17 residues. Germline CDR1 and CDR2: SGHAT and FQNNGV. The CDR3 DNA is TGTGCCAGCAGCTTAGAACACGGACTAGCGGGGGCCTACGAGCAGTACTTC. Protein: CASSLEHGLAGAYEQYF. Full variable domain (remainder filled in from reference TRBV11-2 and TRBJ2-7): EAGVAQSPRYKIIEKRQSVAFWCNPISGHATLYWYQQILGQGPKLLIQFQNNGVVDDSQLPKDRFSAERLKGVDSTLKIQPAKLEDSAVYLCASSLEHGLAGAYEQYFGPGTRLTVT.

The chain employs TRBV28 and TRBJ2-3, with D hard to call. CDR1 and CDR2 (germline): MDHEN, SYDVKM. CDR3 size: 13 residues. V was shortened by 5 bases and J by 4 bases, with 10 bases between the two germline ends. For the CDR3, the DNA is TGTGCCAGCAGTCCCGAGATGGCAGATACGCAGTATTTT. This translates into CASSPEMADTQYF.

CDR3 loop: CASSVAGTLDEQFF. The CDR3, as DNA: TGTGCCAGCAGCGTAGCTGGGACGCTAGATGAGCAGTTCTTC. V and J are TRBV9 and TRBJ2-1, with D tentatively TRBD1 or TRBD2 (5 bases each). The germline CDR1 and CDR2 sequences are SGDLS and YYNGEE. The CDR3 runs to 14 residues. The V and J ends lost 0 bases and 8 bases respectively, with 12 bases between them.

The chain carries TRBV6-5 and TRBJ2-2, with no clear D. In germline, CDR1 is MNHEY, CDR2 SVGAGI. The CDR3 has 14 residues. The V gene lost 2 bases and the J gene lost 6 bases, with 10 bases spanning the gap. The DNA for the CDR3 is TGTGCCAGCAGTTACACGTTGGACGCCGGGGAGCTGTTTTTT. Translating gives CASSYTLDAGELFF.

The chain couples TRBV9 to TRBJ2-4, with 15 nucleotides matching TRBD2. The CDR3 has 17 residues. Germline lookup yields CDR1 SGDLS and CDR2 YYNGEE. J lost 6 bases, V lost 2 bases, and 6 bases had no gene match. The CDR3 DNA sequence: TGTGCCAGCAGCGTCCAACCGGGACTAGCGGGGGGAAACATTCAGTACTTC. It specifies CASSVQPGLAGGNIQYF.

Comment on this clone: A junction end diverges from the germline sequence, so it may reflect a read error. V usage is TRBV4-1 and J usage is TRBJ2-1; 11 bases fit TRBD2. Germline lookup yields CDR1 MGHRA and CDR2 YSYEKL. The CDR3 length is 18 residues. This CDR3 is CASSPRRLAGGPYNEQFF. The CDR3 bases are TGCGCCAGCAGCCCCCGGAGGCTAGCGGGGGGCCCCTATAATGAGCAGTTCTTC.

The chain carries TRBV5-6 and TRBJ1-1; a possible D gene is TRBD1 (5 bases). This CDR3 region has 14 residues. Trimming took 3 bases from V and 0 from J, leaving 9 bases between them. Germline-derived CDR1 and CDR2 are SGHDT and YYEEEE. In DNA, the CDR3 is TGTGCCAGCAGCTGGACACCCTTGAACACTGAAGCTTTCTTT. It codes for CASSWTPLNTEAFF.

The chain couples TRBV11-2 to TRBJ1-4; the D gene is possibly TRBD1 (5 bases). Germline V gene sequence: CDR1 SGHAT, CDR2 FQNNGV. The CDR3 runs 14 residues. Trimming took off 6 bases at V and 8 bases at J, with 16 bases between the two ends. This chain's CDR3 is CASRQPGTAEKLFF. The CDR3 bases are TGTGCCAGCAGACAACCCGGGACCGCGGAAAAACTGTTTTTT.

The J gene is TRBJ1-4, the V gene TRBV2; maybe TRBD1 (6 bases). V was shortened by 3 bases and J by 8 bases, with 19 bases between the two germline ends. Germline CDR1 is SNHLY and CDR2 is FYNNEI. There are 16 residues in the CDR3. The CDR3 is CASSDWERGFREKLFF. The CDR3 nucleotides read TGTGCCAGCAGTGATTGGGAGAGGGGGTTTCGGGAAAAACTGTTTTTT.

This chain connects TRBV28 to TRBJ2-3; tentatively, D is TRBD1 or TRBD2 (5 bases each). The CDR3 is 15 residues long. Germline V gene sequence: CDR1 MDHEN, CDR2 SYDVKM. The V end was cut by 6 bases, the J end by 4 bases, with 17 bases between. The DNA of the CDR3 is TGTGCCAGCAGCGCGCCACGGGGCGGTTCAGATACGCAGTATTTT. Encoded protein: CASSAPRGGSDTQYF.

V usage is TRBV4-3 and J usage is TRBJ2-1, with 8 bases aligning to TRBD2. The CDR3 extends over 16 amino acids. The junction had 9 bases not matched to a gene; V was cut back by 4 bases and J by 4 bases. Germline V gene sequence: CDR1 LGHNA, CDR2 YSLEER. In DNA, the CDR3 is TGCGCCAGCAGCCCCTCCCTCTCGGGAGGGTACAATGAGCAGTTCTTC. Protein sequence: CASSPSLSGGYNEQFF.

The J gene is TRBJ2-1, the V gene TRBV27; D is uncertain. Germline values: CDR1 MNHEY, CDR2 SMNVEV (reference sequence). V was trimmed by 8 bases and J by 8 bases, leaving 13 bases between them. The CDR3 is made up of 12 amino acids. The CDR3 protein is CASGLLFYEQFF. CDR3 in DNA: TGTGCCAGCGGCCTGTTATTCTATGAGCAGTTCTTC.

The chain couples TRBV5-6 to TRBJ2-7; maybe TRBD1 (6 bases). Germline assignment: CDR1 SGHDT and CDR2 YYEEEE. V dropped 0 bases and J dropped 2 bases, with 15 bases sitting between them. The CDR3 length is 16 residues. The CDR3 DNA is TGTGCCAGCAGCTTGGGGGGGCCGAGCGGCACCTACGAGCAGTACTTC. It codes for CASSLGGPSGTYEQYF.

The rearrangement joins TRBV10-1 to TRBJ2-3; 12 nucleotides line up with TRBD2. Germline loops: CDR1 WNHNN, CDR2 SYGVQD (reference sequence). The V segment lost 3 bases and the J segment 6 bases; nucleotides outside the gene matches: 4. This CDR3 has 15 residues. The chain's CDR3 is CASSDWTSGTDTQYF. CDR3 nucleotide sequence: TGCGCCAGCAGTGACTGGACTAGCGGGACGGATACGCAGTATTTT.

This chain connects TRBV28 to TRBJ2-5; D is unresolved. Germline loops: CDR1 MDHEN, CDR2 SYDVKM. Trimming cost V 1 base and J 1 base, with 7 bases left between them. The CDR3 runs 14 residues. CDR3 residues: CASSLLGSQETQYF. The CDR3, as DNA: TGTGCCAGCAGTTTATTAGGCAGCCAAGAGACCCAGTACTTC.

This chain connects TRBV7-9 to TRBJ2-7; D possibly corresponds to TRBD2 (5 bases). The CDR3 has 13 amino acids. The germline CDR1 and CDR2 sequences are SEHNR and FQNEAQ (reference sequence). V was trimmed by 6 bases and J by 2 bases, leaving 11 bases between them. The CDR3 here is CASRGRGTYEQYF. The DNA of the CDR3 is TGTGCCAGCAGGGGTCGGGGAACCTACGAGCAGTACTTC.

CDR3: CASSMTAVYEQYF. DNA of the CDR3: TGTGCCAGTAGTATGACAGCCGTCTACGAGCAGTACTTC. V gene TRBV19 combines with J gene TRBJ2-7; weak D call: TRBD1 (5 bases). The V gene's germline CDR1 is LNHDA and CDR2 SQIVND (reference sequence). This CDR3 has 13 residues. Trimming removed 3 bases from V and 3 bases from J, with 9 bases in between.

This chain connects TRBV7-9 to TRBJ1-6, with unresolved D. This CDR3 region has 16 residues. The germline CDR1 and CDR2 sequences are SEHNR and FQNEAQ (reference sequence). Trimming took off 10 bases at V and 10 bases at J, with 26 bases between the two ends. CDR3 sequence: CANLPAGRPASSPLHF. In nucleotides, the CDR3 is TGTGCCAACCTTCCCGCTGGGCGACCAGCGAGCTCACCCCTCCACTTT.

This chain uses TRBV27 with TRBJ2-7, with 7 positions matching TRBD2. The J segment lost 2 bases and the V segment lost 3 bases, leaving 10 bases of the junction unmatched. Germline V gene data show CDR1 as MNHEY and CDR2 as SMNVEV (reference sequence). The CDR3 has 16 amino acids. CDR3 in DNA: TGTGCCAGCAGTTTCGCTAGCGGCTCATCCACCTACGAGCAGTACTTC. Its translation is CASSFASGSSTYEQYF.

This rearrangement joins TRBV19 to TRBJ1-4; D gene uncertain. The CDR3 has 18 residues. Trimming removed 1 base from V and 0 bases from J, with 15 bases in between. The germline CDR1 and CDR2 sequences are LNHDA and SQIVND (reference sequence). The CDR3 nucleotides read TGTGCCAGTAGTATAGGAACAGCCGTAGTTGCAACTAATGAAAAACTGTTTTTT. Amino acid sequence: CASSIGTAVVATNEKLFF. Drawing the rest from reference TRBV19 and TRBJ1-4, the complete variable domain is DGGITQSPKYLFRKEGQNVTLSCEQNLNHDAMYWYRQDPGQGLRLIYYSQIVNDFQKGDIAEGYSVSREKKESFPLTVTSAQKNPTAFYLCASSIGTAVVATNEKLFFGSGTQLSVL.

This clone was picked up one time. The rearrangement joins TRBV4-1 to TRBJ2-7; maybe TRBD2 (6 bases). Trimming left V 4 bases short and J 7 bases short, with 20 bases between. The CDR3 runs 15 residues. Germline loops: CDR1 MGHRA, CDR2 YSYEKL. CDR3 coding DNA: TGCGCCAGCAGCCTTAGGTCGGACTACCTTTCTGAGCAGTACTTC. It is translated as CASSLRSDYLSEQYF.

The rearrangement links TRBV13 to TRBJ2-5; tentative D call: TRBD2 (6 bases). The V gene lost 5 bases and the J gene lost 7 bases, with 17 bases spanning the gap. Per germline, CDR1 PRHDT and CDR2 FYEKMQ (reference sequence). The CDR3 covers 14 residues. The CDR3 region is CASSESGGARTQYF. The CDR3 DNA reads TGTGCCAGCAGCGAGTCAGGCGGGGCGAGGACCCAGTACTTC. Full variable domain (remainder filled in from reference TRBV13 and TRBJ2-5): AAGVIQSPRHLIKEKRETATLKCYPIPRHDTVYWYQQGPGQDPQFLISFYEKMQSDKGSIPDRFSAQQFSDYHSELNMSSLELGDSALYFCASSESGGARTQYFGPGTRLLVL.

This clone was counted only a few times. The identical CDR3 is also encoded by other nucleotide sequences in the sample. The V call is TRBV28, the J call TRBJ1-1, with D unresolved. V dropped 4 bases and J dropped 1 base, with 1 base sitting between them. This CDR3 comprises 11 residues. Germline CDR1 MDHEN, CDR2 SYDVKM. CDR3 loop: CASSSNTEAFF. In DNA form, the CDR3 reads TGTGCCAGCAGTTCGAACACTGAAGCTTTCTTT.